This T cell receptor (beta chain) comes out of a study of OX40 agonist ivuxolimab in advanced cancers. The overall study: Patients with hepatocellular carcinoma, melanoma, renal cell or head and neck cancer made up the dose-escalation patients.

Study results and caveats: The study observed clonal expansion of CD4+ and CD8+ blood T cells by week 6 at 0.1 to 3.0 mg/kg. On average, a greater number of expanded clones characterised CD8+ T cells relative to CD4+.

To note about this clone: Antigen specificity is unknown.

Here immunoSEQ multiplex PCR was the method, and the copy in TCRdb shows in-frame clones only, minus some. The top ten clones hold 4% to 5% of a sample with approximately 70,000 clones, just over 90% of them seen once. This receptor was identified in an adult with an advanced solid tumor such as melanoma, head and neck, liver or kidney cancer. The material was CD4+ or CD8+ T cells sorted from blood, obtained in a trial of the OX40 agonist ivuxolimab.

The chain's CDR3 is CASSYPYRGRDTEAFF. The CDR3 nucleotides read TGTGCCAGCAGTTACCCCTACAGGGGTCGGGACACTGAAGCTTTCTTT. J is TRBJ1-1 and V is TRBV6-6; TRBD1 aligns across 7 bases. The germline V gene encodes CDR1 MNHNY and CDR2 SVGAGI (reference sequence). The J segment lost 3 bases and the V segment lost 2 bases, leaving 9 bases of the junction unmatched. This CDR3 comprises 16 residues.